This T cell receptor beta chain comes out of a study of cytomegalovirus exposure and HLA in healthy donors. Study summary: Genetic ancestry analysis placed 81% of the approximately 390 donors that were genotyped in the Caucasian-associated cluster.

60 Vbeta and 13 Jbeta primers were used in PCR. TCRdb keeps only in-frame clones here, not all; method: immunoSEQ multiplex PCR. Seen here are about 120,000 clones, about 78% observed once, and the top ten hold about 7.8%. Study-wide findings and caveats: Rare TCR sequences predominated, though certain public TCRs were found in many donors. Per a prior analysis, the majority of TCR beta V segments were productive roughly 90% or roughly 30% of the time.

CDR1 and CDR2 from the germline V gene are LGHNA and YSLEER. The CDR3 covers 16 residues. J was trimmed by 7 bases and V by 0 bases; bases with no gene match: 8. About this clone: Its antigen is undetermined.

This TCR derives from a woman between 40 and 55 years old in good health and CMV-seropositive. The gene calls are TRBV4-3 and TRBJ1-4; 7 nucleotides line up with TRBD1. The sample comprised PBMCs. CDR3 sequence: CASSQDSGQGGEKLFF. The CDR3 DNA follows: TGCGCCAGCAGCCAAGATTCGGGTCAGGGGGGTGAAAAACTGTTTTTT.